The 5 T cell receptor beta chains below come from one sample, sequenced in a study of regulatory T cells in long-lasting Graves disease. Described time point: newly diagnosed GD, antithyroid drugs for less than 3 months. From PBMCs, RNA was extracted and then used to make the TCR library. Both iRepertoire HTBI primers and Arm-PCR of CDR3 regions were used to build the TCR beta libraries. TCRdb fed the multiplex PCR reads into MiXCR, producing one record per CDR3 protein. Here the sample spans 400,000 to 650,000 distinct CDR3 sequences, about 16% being singletons. The same specimen was also included in a second study, on T cells in Graves' hyperthyroidism and ophthalmopathy.

The sample here was peripheral blood mononuclear cells (PBMCs), taken at new diagnosis, from a patient treated with antithyroid drugs. Source of these receptors: a woman aged 35-65 years with Graves disease.

This clonotype occurred many times. The chain employs TRBV3-1 and TRBJ2-7, with TRBD1 identical over 7 bases. V was clipped by 3 bases and J by 0 bases; unmatched bases: 5. The CDR3 is 15 amino acids. Germline V CDR1 and CDR2: LGHDT, YNNKEL (reference sequence). The DNA of the CDR3 is TGTGCCAGCAGCCAGGGCAGGGGGTACTCCTACGAGCAGTACTTC. As protein: CASSQGRGYSYEQYF.

This clonotype was detected ten times or more. The CDR3 protein is CASSETATGGADTQYF. Written as DNA, the CDR3 is TGTGCCAGCAGTGAAACCGCGACAGGGGGCGCAGATACGCAGTATTTT. The chain links TRBV6-4 to TRBJ2-3; 10 nucleotides match TRBD1. The V gene's germline CDR1 is MRHNA and CDR2 SNTAGT. V lost 3 bases and J lost 4; bases outside the gene matches: 7. This CDR3 region has 16 residues.

To note about this clonotype: It may be a read error: a sequence one base away is much more abundant. V usage is TRBV6-2 or TRBV6-3 and J usage is TRBJ2-1; 11 bases align to TRBD2. CDR1 is MNHEY, CDR2 SVGEGT, per germline. Germline trimming cut 8 bases from V and 10 bases from J; bases unmatched to any gene: 16. This CDR3 has 16 residues. The CDR3 DNA reads TGTGCCAGCCTGGGTTCTAGCGGGGGGACCGGGGGAGAGCAGTTCTTC. It specifies CASLGSSGGTGGEQFF.

This clonotype was counted many times. V and J are TRBV12-5 and TRBJ1-5, with D maybe TRBD1 (5 bases). From germline, CDR1 is LGHNT and CDR2 FRNRAP. Trimming removed 2 bases from V and 3 bases from J, with 17 bases in between. This CDR3 is 17 amino acids long. The CDR3 DNA follows: TGTGCTAGTGGTTTGAACCTCAGGGAAGCACCCAATCAGCCCCAGCATTTT. This translates into CASGLNLREAPNQPQHF.

This clonotype was seen more than once but under ten times. The chain recombines TRBV25-1 with TRBJ2-6, with D perhaps TRBD1 or TRBD2 (8 bases each). V lost 5 bases and J 2 bases, leaving 16 bases between the germline ends. Germline V gene data show CDR1 as MGHDK and CDR2 as SYGVNS. The CDR3 contains 17 residues. The CDR3 loop reads CASSRQGRGAGANVLTF. The CDR3 coding sequence is TGTGCCAGCAGTCGACAGGGGCGGGGGGCTGGGGCCAACGTCCTGACTTTC.